Following are 16 T cell receptor beta chains from one sample sequenced in a study of blood T cells in healthy people across ages. Together with a sample-barcoded 5' primer, a J-beta primer mix was included in a second PCR lasting about 6 to 11 cycles. One entry per CDR3 protein, called by TCRdb with MiXCR from the 5' RACE reads. Here the sample spans 650,000 to 800,000 distinct CDR3 sequences, 52% being singletons. The sample taken for sequencing was blood. The source of these receptors is a woman older than 75 in good health.

This clonotype was picked up a small number of times. The genes are TRBV3-1 and TRBJ2-2; TRBD2 matches at 10 bases. The CDR3 sequence is 15 residues long. Germline V lookup: CDR1 LGHDT, CDR2 YNNKEL (reference sequence). The V gene end was trimmed by 4 bases and the J gene end by 6 bases; junction bases not matched to a gene: 5. The CDR3 DNA is TGTGCCAGCAGCCGAGCGGGGGGGCCTTCCGGGGAGCTGTTTTTT. This translates into CASSRAGGPSGELFF.

V gene TRBV2 combines with J gene TRBJ2-4, with TRBD2 matching over 14 bases. The J call is doubtful: the DNA matches TRBJ2-5 better. Germline V gives CDR1 SNHLY, CDR2 FYNNEI. The CDR3 is made up of 16 amino acids. The CDR3 here is CASRRGTSGRRETQYF. CDR3 bases: TGTGCCAGCAGACGCGGGACTAGCGGGAGACGGGAGACCCAGTACTTC.

J is TRBJ2-5 and V is TRBV20-1; no reliable D call. Germline CDR1 DFQATT, CDR2 SNEGSKA (reference sequence). Trimming removed 5 bases at V and 5 bases at J, with 12 bases between. The CDR3 has 12 residues. The CDR3 protein is CSAPGLRETQYF. The DNA of the CDR3 is TGCAGTGCTCCCGGGCTGAGGGAGACCCAGTACTTC.

In regard to this clonotype: A read error may be the cause here, since a much bigger clone is one base away. V gene TRBV28 combines with J gene TRBJ2-5, with D perhaps assigned TRBD1 or TRBD2 (5 bases each). The germline gives CDR1 MDHEN, CDR2 SYDVKM. V lost 1 base and J 2 bases, leaving 11 bases between the germline ends. This CDR3 has 15 residues. This chain's CDR3 is CASSLSGAAQETQYF. The CDR3 bases are TGTGCCAGCAGTTTATCCGGGGCCGCACAAGAGACCCAGTACTTC.

This clonotype was detected ten times or more. This sequence joins TRBV20-1 and TRBJ2-3; a possible D gene is TRBD2 (5 bases). V was pared by 2 bases and J by 3 bases, with 15 bases between. Germline V gives CDR1 DFQATT, CDR2 SNEGSKA (reference sequence). This CDR3 has 15 amino acids. The CDR3: CSARPGSKRTDTQYF. CDR3 bases: TGCAGTGCTAGACCGGGATCTAAGAGGACAGATACGCAGTATTTT.

To note about this clonotype: The junction differs from germline at one of its ends, possibly a read error. DNA for the CDR3: TGTGCCGGCGGGTCCAAGATCAATAAGCAGTTCTTC. Translating gives CAGGSKINKQFF. The V gene is TRBV7-3, the J gene TRBJ2-1, with a tentative D call TRBD2 (5 bases). CDR3 length: 12 residues. CDR1 is SGHTA, CDR2 FQGTGA, per germline. Drawing the rest from reference TRBV7-3 and TRBJ2-1, the complete variable domain is GAGVSQTPSNKVTEKGKYVELRCDPISGHTALYWYRQSLGQGPEFLIYFQGTGAADDSGLPNDRFFAVRPEGSVSTLKIQRTERGDSAVYLCAGGSKINKQFFGPGTRLTVL.

At least ten counts were recorded for this clonotype. The V and J genes are TRBV19 and TRBJ2-7; 8 positions match TRBD1. Germline CDR1 LNHDA, CDR2 SQIVND (reference sequence). The CDR3 runs to 15 residues. J was trimmed by 0 bases and V by 5 bases; bases with no gene match: 6. Here the CDR3 DNA reads TGTGCCAGTAGTCCTCGGACAGGGACCTCCTACGAGCAGTACTTC. It is translated as CASSPRTGTSYEQYF.

Details on this clonotype: A read error may explain this, as a much larger clone is one base away. The CDR3 nucleotides are TGTGCCAGCAGCCGGGGAGGGGACGCCAATGAGCAGTTCTTC. Protein product: CASSRGGDANEQFF. The chain joins TRBV3-1 to TRBJ2-1; 7 nucleotides match TRBD2. The CDR3 is 14 amino acids. Per the germline V gene, CDR1 is LGHDT and CDR2 is YNNKEL (reference sequence). Losses at the gene ends were 4 bases for V and 6 bases for J; bases not matched to a gene: 6.

This chain connects TRBV12-3 or TRBV12-4 to TRBJ2-2; 11 bases match TRBD1. There are 15 residues in the CDR3. V lost 6 bases, J lost 4 bases, and 4 bases stayed unmatched. The CDR3, as DNA: TGTGCCAGCAGCCCGGACAGGGGGCGCACCGGGGAGCTGTTTTTT. Protein product: CASSPDRGRTGELFF.

This clonotype was counted once. The junction shows a germline mismatch at one end, possibly a read error. The chain recombines TRBV5-1 with TRBJ1-2; weak D call: TRBD1 (6 bases). The CDR3 extends over 15 amino acids. CDR1 SGHRS and CDR2 YFSETQ come from the germline V gene. The CDR3 is CASSASGTRNYDYTF. CDR3 sequence (DNA): TGCGCCAGCAGCGCCTCCGGGACAAGAAACTATGACTACACCTTC.

The chain carries TRBV7-2 and TRBJ2-3, with 11 bases that match TRBD2. Germline V gene sequence: CDR1 SGHTA, CDR2 FQGNSA. V lost 3 bases to trimming and J lost 6 bases; unmatched junction nucleotides: 5. There are 15 residues in the CDR3. CDR3 protein: CASSFLAGGGDTQYF. CDR3 nucleotides: TGTGCCAGCAGCTTCCTAGCGGGGGGTGGGGATACGCAGTATTTT. The variable domain in full, completed from reference TRBV7-2 and TRBJ2-3, reads GAGVSQSPSNKVTEKGKDVELRCDPISGHTALYWYRQSLGQGLEFLIYFQGNSAPDKSGLPSDRFSAERTGGSVSTLTIQRTQQEDSAVYLCASSFLAGGGDTQYFGPGTRLTVL.

This clonotype was picked up a small number of times. The chain is built from TRBV20-1 and TRBJ2-7, with 10 bases aligning to TRBD2. The CDR3 spans 14 residues. The J segment lost 10 bases and the V segment lost 3 bases, leaving 12 bases of the junction unmatched. The germline gives CDR1 DFQATT, CDR2 SNEGSKA (reference sequence). DNA for the CDR3: TGCAGTGCTAGGACCGGACTAGCGGACGTAACCCAGTACTTC. This translates into CSARTGLADVTQYF.

The chain employs TRBV28 and TRBJ1-5, with D tentatively TRBD1 (6 bases). Germline CDR1 MDHEN, CDR2 SYDVKM. V lost 5 bases to trimming and J lost 7 bases, with 15 bases between them. The CDR3 spans 14 residues. The DNA for the CDR3 is TGTGCCAGCAGTCCCGCGGGGGCGCGACAGCCCCAGCATTTT. It translates to CASSPAGARQPQHF.

On this clonotype: A much larger clonotype is one base distant, so this may be a read error. CDR3 protein: CASRADFSSYEQYF. The CDR3 DNA follows: TGTGCCAGCAGGGCGGATTTTAGCTCCTACGAGCAGTACTTC. The genes are TRBV6-5 and TRBJ2-7; no reliable D call. The V and J ends lost 6 bases and 0 bases respectively, with 12 bases between them. CDR3 length equals 14 residues. CDR1 and CDR2 from the germline V gene are MNHEY and SVGAGI.

A remark on this clonotype: A much larger clone differs by one base, so this may be a read error. V usage is TRBV5-1 and J usage is TRBJ1-1; D not certain. The V gene's germline CDR1 is SGHRS and CDR2 YFSETQ. The CDR3 covers 14 residues. The ends were cut back, 7 bases at V and 1 base at J, with 14 bases in the middle. The CDR3 region has the DNA TGCGCCAGCCGCTCCATGGTCGGGAACACTGAAGCTTTCTTT. Translation: CASRSMVGNTEAFF.

Of note for this clonotype: This may come from a read error, since a much larger clone is one base off. The rearrangement uses TRBV20-1 and TRBJ2-5; D is uncertain. Germline V gene sequence: CDR1 DFQATT, CDR2 SNEGSKA (reference sequence). The CDR3 is 16 amino acids. V gave up 4 bases and J gave up 5 bases, with 23 bases separating them. The CDR3 sequence: CSANRAAHDLSETQYF. In DNA, the CDR3 is TGCAGTGCTAACCGGGCCGCCCACGATTTAAGCGAGACCCAGTACTTC.